This T cell receptor beta chain was profiled in a study of shared clonotypes between healthy human individuals. CDR3 length: 12 residues. With 7 bases removed from V and 3 bases from J, the gap between germline ends came to 10 bases. Per the germline V gene, CDR1 is SQVTM and CDR2 is ANQGSEA. Researchers ran the assay at a deep level. Over several immunoSEQ plates, each subset's genomic DNA was distributed in even portions. Among the unsorted PBMC samples, replicate PCRs used around 0.3 ug DNA, 25,000 to 35,000 T cell genomes. Method: immunoSEQ multiplex PCR; TCRdb's copy keeps in-frame clones and lacks some. The table records 400,000 to 600,000 clones, about four fifths of them present only once.

This TCR was recovered from a woman between 40 and 55 years old in good health. Some clones in this sample may be carry-over from other donors' samples. Source material: PBMCs. This sequence joins TRBV29-1 and TRBJ2-1; no reliable D call. This CDR3 is CSAAKIYNEQFF. CDR3 nucleotides: TGCAGCGCCGCCAAGATCTACAATGAGCAGTTCTTC.